One and the same sample provided the 20 T cell receptor beta chains below, sequenced in a study of T-cell memory formation after mild COVID-19. TCRdb processed the 5' RACE reads anew with MiXCR; each CDR3 protein has one entry. The table records about 410,000 distinct CDR3 sequences, about a sixth of them present only once. The sequenced material came from PBMCs or a T cell subset sorted from them (not recorded which). These receptors were obtained from a young man who had mild COVID-19 (a few samples of this study predate the infection). Cell type and time point are not known.

This clonotype was detected many times. V gene TRBV5-1 combines with J gene TRBJ2-1; tentative D call: TRBD1 (6 bases). V lost 3 bases to trimming and J lost 4 bases, with 14 bases between them. CDR3 size: 15 residues. CDR1 and CDR2 from the germline V gene are SGHRS and YFSETQ. CDR3 residues: CASSSGTPTYNEQFF. CDR3 nucleotides: TGCGCCAGCAGCTCCGGGACACCCACTTACAATGAGCAGTTCTTC.

At least ten counts were recorded for this clonotype. V and J are TRBV3-1 and TRBJ2-7, with 10 bases that match TRBD1. The germline V gene has CDR1 LGHDT and CDR2 YNNKEL (reference sequence). After removal of 7 bases from V and 6 bases from J, the junction contained 6 bases not matched to a gene. There are 13 residues in the CDR3. DNA for the CDR3: TGTGCCAGCATATCGGGACAGGGGAGCGAGCAGTACTTC. The encoded protein is CASISGQGSEQYF.

The chain combines TRBV10-3 with TRBJ1-1; D gene ambiguous. V dropped 0 bases and J dropped 2 bases, with 10 bases sitting between them. The CDR3 contains 15 residues. Germline V CDR1 and CDR2: ENHRY, SYGVKD. The CDR3 here is CAISESMQANTEAFF. CDR3 bases: TGTGCCATCAGTGAGTCGATGCAGGCAAACACTGAAGCTTTCTTT.

The chain links TRBV9 to TRBJ1-6; a weak D match, TRBD1 (6 bases). CDR1 is SGDLS and CDR2 is YYNGEE in the germline V gene. The CDR3 covers 15 residues. V was shortened by 0 bases and J by 7 bases, with 11 bases between the two germline ends. CDR3 DNA sequence: TGTGCCAGCAGCGTAGATTCGCAGGGGAATTCACCCCTCCACTTT. It translates to CASSVDSQGNSPLHF.

The sample holds a few counts of this clonotype. The chain has TRBV7-9 and TRBJ1-1; D is uncertain. CDR1 is SEHNR and CDR2 is FQNEAQ in the germline V gene (reference sequence). The V and J ends lost 1 base and 8 bases respectively, with 11 bases between them. This CDR3 is built from 13 residues. The CDR3 nucleotides read TGTGCCAGCAGCTTAGAAATGAATTCCGAAGCTTTCTTT. This translates into CASSLEMNSEAFF.

The table lists this clonotype with a few counts. The V call is TRBV19, the J call TRBJ1-4; D unresolved. The germline V gene has CDR1 LNHDA and CDR2 SQIVND (reference sequence). This CDR3 region has 13 residues. Deletions cut 7 bases from V and 7 bases from J, with 13 bases between. As DNA, the CDR3 is TGTGCCAGTAAGCGTCAAAGAGGTGAAAAACTGTTTTTT. It codes for CASKRQRGEKLFF.

The rearrangement links TRBV5-1 to TRBJ1-6, with D hard to call. CDR1 is SGHRS, CDR2 YFSETQ, per germline. The CDR3 has 13 amino acids. The V end was cut by 3 bases, the J end by 8 bases, with 9 bases between. The chain's CDR3 is CASSWWWDSPLHF. The CDR3 nucleotides are TGCGCCAGCAGCTGGTGGTGGGATTCACCCCTCCACTTT.

The V gene is TRBV11-2, the J gene TRBJ1-6; D unclear. Germline V CDR1 and CDR2: SGHAT, FQNNGV. The CDR3 runs 15 residues. V was cut by 2 bases and J by 0 bases, with 5 bases left in between. CDR3 sequence reads: CASSLHASYNSPLHF. The CDR3 DNA reads as TGTGCCAGCAGCTTACATGCCTCCTATAATTCACCCCTCCACTTT.

The chain employs TRBV3-1 and TRBJ1-2; no clear D gene. Per the germline V gene, CDR1 is LGHDT and CDR2 is YNNKEL (reference sequence). The CDR3 sequence is 15 residues long. V dropped 4 bases and J dropped 4 bases, with 16 bases sitting between them. CDR3: CASSPRRGEGYGYTF. The CDR3 DNA reads as TGTGCCAGCAGCCCCCGACGGGGAGAAGGCTATGGCTACACCTTC.

This clonotype appeared a few times. The V and J genes are TRBV6-5 and TRBJ2-3; perhaps TRBD2 as D (6 bases). Looked up from germline, CDR1 is MNHEY and CDR2 is SVGAGI. The ends were cut back, 4 bases at V and 6 bases at J, with 17 bases in the middle. The CDR3 length is 15 residues. The CDR3 sequence: CASSFTARGADTQYF. The CDR3 DNA is TGTGCCAGCAGTTTCACGGCCCGCGGGGCTGATACGCAGTATTTT.

Only a few counts were recorded for this clonotype. The chain has TRBV6-6 and TRBJ1-1; 9 bases fit TRBD1. V was pared by 5 bases and J by 5 bases, with 12 bases of the junction left unmatched. The germline V gene has CDR1 MNHNY and CDR2 SVGAGI (reference sequence). The length of the CDR3 is 16 residues. For the CDR3, the DNA is TGTGCCAGCAGTCTGCCCCCTGGGACAGGGTCGACTGAAGCTTTCTTT. Translating gives CASSLPPGTGSTEAFF.

J is TRBJ2-6 and V is TRBV7-3, with 10 positions matching TRBD1. Unmatched junction bases numbered 7, after V lost 5 bases and J lost 3 bases. CDR3 length equals 17 residues. The V gene's germline CDR1 is SGHTA and CDR2 FQGTGA. As DNA, the CDR3 is TGTGCCAGCAGCCCCAGACAGGGGGCGCTTGGGGCCAACGTCCTGACTTTC. Protein product: CASSPRQGALGANVLTF.

This chain connects TRBV14 to TRBJ2-5; D is ambiguous. The CDR3 runs to 14 residues. Germline V gene sequence: CDR1 SGHDN, CDR2 FVKESK. Deletions cut 1 base from V and 1 base from J, with 7 bases between. CDR3 region: CASSQGVRQETQYF. Written as DNA, the CDR3 is TGTGCCAGCAGCCAAGGGGTACGCCAAGAGACCCAGTACTTC.

The chain combines TRBV6-2 or TRBV6-3 with TRBJ2-1, with a possible D match to TRBD1 (6 bases). Germline V CDR1 and CDR2: MNHEY, SVGEGT. V was trimmed by 6 bases and J by 2 bases, leaving 14 bases between them. This CDR3 spans 15 amino acids. In nucleotides, the CDR3 is TGTGCCAGCAGGGATAGACAGGCTACCTACAATGAGCAGTTCTTC. This gives the protein CASRDRQATYNEQFF.

V usage is TRBV20-1 and J usage is TRBJ2-3; 8 positions match TRBD2. The CDR3 totals 12 residues. The germline gives CDR1 DFQATT, CDR2 SNEGSKA (reference sequence). Losses at the gene ends were 5 bases for V and 5 bases for J; bases not matched to a gene: 3. Here the CDR3 reads CSAPREGDTQYF. For the CDR3, the DNA is TGCAGTGCTCCCCGGGAGGGAGATACGCAGTATTTT.

This clonotype was seen more than once but under ten times. This chain joins TRBV3-1 and TRBJ1-2; TRBD1 is a possible D gene (5 bases). Germline values: CDR1 LGHDT, CDR2 YNNKEL (reference sequence). V was cut by 3 bases and J by 7 bases, with 18 bases left in between. The CDR3 has 15 residues. The chain's CDR3 is CASSQGRGVESGYTF. CDR3 DNA sequence: TGTGCCAGCAGCCAGGGACGCGGGGTAGAAAGTGGCTACACCTTC.

V is TRBV6-1 and J is TRBJ2-7; tentatively, D is TRBD1 or TRBD2 (6 bases each). V lost 2 bases and J 5 bases, leaving 13 bases between the germline ends. CDR3 length: 14 amino acids. Per germline, CDR1 MNHNS and CDR2 SASEGT. DNA for the CDR3: TGTGCCAGCAGTGAACGCCCGGGGGCGGACGAGCAGTACGTC. It translates to CASSERPGADEQYV.

Comment on this clonotype: One end of the junction varies from germline; a read error may be responsible. The chain links TRBV7-9 to TRBJ1-2, with no clear D. The germline V gene encodes CDR1 SEHNR and CDR2 FQNEAQ (reference sequence). The CDR3 is 9 residues long. The CDR3 region has the DNA TGTGCCAGCAGCGAAGGAGGGTTCTTC. Protein: CASSEGGFF.

This clonotype was recorded at least ten times. The CDR3 here is CASSPWTSGEETQYF. The CDR3 region has the DNA TGTGCCAGCAGCCCTTGGACTAGCGGGGAGGAGACCCAGTACTTC. The chain is built from TRBV7-9 and TRBJ2-5; 12 bases align to TRBD2. The trim removed 5 bases at V and 5 bases at J, leaving 6 bases unmatched. Germline CDR1 and CDR2: SEHNR and FQNEAQ (reference sequence). This CDR3 comprises 15 residues. The variable domain in full, with the rest retrieved from reference TRBV7-9 and TRBJ2-5, is DTGVSQNPRHKITKRGQNVTFRCDPISEHNRLYWYRQTLGQGPEFLTYFQNEAQLEKSRLLSDRFSAERPKGSFSTLEIQRTEQGDSAMYLCASSPWTSGEETQYFGPGTRLLVL.

This rearrangement joins TRBV12-3 or TRBV12-4 to TRBJ1-6; D is possibly TRBD1 (6 bases). This CDR3 is 15 amino acids long. V lost 7 bases and J 7 bases, leaving 17 bases between the germline ends. The CDR3 is CASTVQGRGNSPLHF. The CDR3 DNA reads as TGTGCCAGCACCGTTCAGGGGAGAGGGAATTCACCCCTCCACTTT.